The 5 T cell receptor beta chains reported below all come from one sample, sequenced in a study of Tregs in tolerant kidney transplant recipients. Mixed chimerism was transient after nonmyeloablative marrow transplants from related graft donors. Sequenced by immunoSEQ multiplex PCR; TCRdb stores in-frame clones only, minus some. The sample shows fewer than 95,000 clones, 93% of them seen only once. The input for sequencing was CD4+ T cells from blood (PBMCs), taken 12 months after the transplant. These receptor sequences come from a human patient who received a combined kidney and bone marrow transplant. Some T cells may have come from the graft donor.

CDR3 sequence reads: CAISGPGQGANTEAFF. The CDR3 DNA sequence: TGTGCCATCAGTGGACCGGGACAGGGGGCGAACACTGAAGCTTTCTTT. V and J are TRBV10-3 and TRBJ1-1; 12 nucleotides align to TRBD1. Germline assignment: CDR1 ENHRY and CDR2 SYGVKD. The CDR3 length is 16 residues. Trimming took 4 bases from V and 1 from J; bases not matched to a gene: 4.

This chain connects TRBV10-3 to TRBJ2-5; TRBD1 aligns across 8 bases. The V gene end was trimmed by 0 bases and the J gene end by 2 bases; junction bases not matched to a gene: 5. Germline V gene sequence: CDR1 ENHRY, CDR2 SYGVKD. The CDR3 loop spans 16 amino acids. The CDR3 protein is CAISESRDRSQETQYF. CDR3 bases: TGTGCCATCAGTGAGTCTCGGGACAGGTCTCAAGAGACCCAGTACTTC.

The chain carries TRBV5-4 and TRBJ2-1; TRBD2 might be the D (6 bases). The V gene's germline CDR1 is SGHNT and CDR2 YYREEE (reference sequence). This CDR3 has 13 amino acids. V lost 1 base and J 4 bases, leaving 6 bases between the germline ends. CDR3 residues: CASSLSGYNEQFF. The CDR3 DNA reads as TGTGCCAGCAGCTTGAGCGGGTACAATGAGCAGTTCTTC.

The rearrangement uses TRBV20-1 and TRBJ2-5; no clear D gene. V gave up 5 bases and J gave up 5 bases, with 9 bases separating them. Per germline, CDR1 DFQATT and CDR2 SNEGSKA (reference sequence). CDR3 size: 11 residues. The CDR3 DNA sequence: TGCAGTGCTTACGACTGGGAGACCCAGTACTTC. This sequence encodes CSAYDWETQYF.

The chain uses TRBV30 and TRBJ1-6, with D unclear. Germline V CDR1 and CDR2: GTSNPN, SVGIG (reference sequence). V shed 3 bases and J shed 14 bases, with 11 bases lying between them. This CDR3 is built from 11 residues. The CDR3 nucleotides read TGTGCCTGGAGGATTGGTGGAGCCCTCCACTTT. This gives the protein CAWRIGGALHF. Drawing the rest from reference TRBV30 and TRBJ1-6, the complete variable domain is SQTIHQWPATLVQPVGSPLSLECTVEGTSNPNLYWYRQAAGRGLQLLFYSVGIGQISSEVPQNLSASRPQDRQFILSSKKLLLSDSGFYLCAWRIGGALHFGNGTRLTVT.